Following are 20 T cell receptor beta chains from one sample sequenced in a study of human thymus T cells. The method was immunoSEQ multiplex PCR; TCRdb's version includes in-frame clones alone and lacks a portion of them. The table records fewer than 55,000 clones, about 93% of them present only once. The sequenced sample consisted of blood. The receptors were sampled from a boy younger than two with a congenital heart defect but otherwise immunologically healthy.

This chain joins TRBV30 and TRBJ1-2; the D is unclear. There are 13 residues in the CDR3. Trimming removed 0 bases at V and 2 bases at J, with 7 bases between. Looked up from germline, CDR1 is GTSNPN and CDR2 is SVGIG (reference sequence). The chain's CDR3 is CAWSVMGNYGYTF. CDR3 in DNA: TGTGCCTGGAGTGTAATGGGAAACTATGGCTACACCTTC.

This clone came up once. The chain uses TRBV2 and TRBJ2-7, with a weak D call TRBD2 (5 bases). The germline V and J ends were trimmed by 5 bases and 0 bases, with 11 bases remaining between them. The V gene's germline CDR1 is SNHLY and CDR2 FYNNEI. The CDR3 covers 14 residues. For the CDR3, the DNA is TGTGCCAGCAGTCCGAAGCGGAGCTCCTACGAGCAGTACTTC. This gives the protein CASSPKRSSYEQYF. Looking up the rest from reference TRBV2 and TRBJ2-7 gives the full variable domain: EPEVTQTPSHQVTQMGQEVILRCVPISNHLYFYWYRQILGQKVEFLVSFYNNEISEKSEIFDDQFSVERPDGSNFTLKIRSTKLEDSAMYFCASSPKRSSYEQYFGPGTRLTVT.

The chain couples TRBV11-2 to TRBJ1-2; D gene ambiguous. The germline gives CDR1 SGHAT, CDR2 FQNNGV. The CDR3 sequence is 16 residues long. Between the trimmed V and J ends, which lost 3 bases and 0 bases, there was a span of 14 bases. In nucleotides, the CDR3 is TGTGCCAGCAGCTTTTCAGGCCCCTTCCCTAACTATGGCTACACCTTC. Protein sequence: CASSFSGPFPNYGYTF. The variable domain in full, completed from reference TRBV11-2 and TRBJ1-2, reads EAGVAQSPRYKIIEKRQSVAFWCNPISGHATLYWYQQILGQGPKLLIQFQNNGVVDDSQLPKDRFSAERLKGVDSTLKIQPAKLEDSAVYLCASSFSGPFPNYGYTFGSGTRLTVV.

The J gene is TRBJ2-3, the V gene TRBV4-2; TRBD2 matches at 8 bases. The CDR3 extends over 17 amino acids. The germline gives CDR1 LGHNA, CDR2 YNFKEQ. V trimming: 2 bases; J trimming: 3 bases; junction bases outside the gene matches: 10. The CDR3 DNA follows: TGTGCCAGCAGCCAACACGACGGGGGGGGCCAGACAGATACGCAGTATTTT. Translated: CASSQHDGGGQTDTQYF.

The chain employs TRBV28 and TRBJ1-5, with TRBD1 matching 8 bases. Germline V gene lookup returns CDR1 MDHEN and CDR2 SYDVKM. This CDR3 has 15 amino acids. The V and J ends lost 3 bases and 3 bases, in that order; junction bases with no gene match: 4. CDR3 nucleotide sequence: TGTGCCAGCAGTTTGGGGGACAGGTACAATCAGCCCCAGCATTTT. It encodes CASSLGDRYNQPQHF.

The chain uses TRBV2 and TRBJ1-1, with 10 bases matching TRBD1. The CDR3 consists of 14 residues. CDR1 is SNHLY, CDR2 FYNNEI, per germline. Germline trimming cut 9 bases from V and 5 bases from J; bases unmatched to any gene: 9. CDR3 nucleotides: TGTGCCAGTCGACAGGGGGCCCCGAGGACTGAAGCTTTCTTT. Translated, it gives CASRQGAPRTEAFF.

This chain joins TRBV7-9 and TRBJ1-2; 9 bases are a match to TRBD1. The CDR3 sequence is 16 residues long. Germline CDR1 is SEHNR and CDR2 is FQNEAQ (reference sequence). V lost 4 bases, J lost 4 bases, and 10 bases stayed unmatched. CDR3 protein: CASSSSDRGGPYGYTF. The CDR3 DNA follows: TGTGCCAGCAGCTCTTCGGACAGGGGAGGGCCCTATGGCTACACCTTC.

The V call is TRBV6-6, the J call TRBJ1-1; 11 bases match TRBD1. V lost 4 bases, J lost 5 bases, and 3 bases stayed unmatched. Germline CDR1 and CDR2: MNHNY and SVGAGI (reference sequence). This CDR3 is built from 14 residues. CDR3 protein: CASSWGTGGTEAFF. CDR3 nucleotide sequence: TGTGCCAGCAGTTGGGGGACAGGGGGGACTGAAGCTTTCTTT.

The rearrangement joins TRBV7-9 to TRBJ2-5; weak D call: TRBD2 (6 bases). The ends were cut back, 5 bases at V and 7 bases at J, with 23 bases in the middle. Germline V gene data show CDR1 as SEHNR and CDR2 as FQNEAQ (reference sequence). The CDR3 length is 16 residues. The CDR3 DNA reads TGTGCCAGCAGCCACGGATTTGGCAGGGCCGGGGGGACCCAGTACTTC. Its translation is CASSHGFGRAGGTQYF.

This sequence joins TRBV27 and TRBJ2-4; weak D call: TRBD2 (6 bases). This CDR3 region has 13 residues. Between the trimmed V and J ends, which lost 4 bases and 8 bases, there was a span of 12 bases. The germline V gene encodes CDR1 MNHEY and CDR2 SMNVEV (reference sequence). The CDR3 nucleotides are TGTGCCAGCAGTTCATGGGGAGGAGACATTCAGTACTTC. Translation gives CASSSWGGDIQYF.

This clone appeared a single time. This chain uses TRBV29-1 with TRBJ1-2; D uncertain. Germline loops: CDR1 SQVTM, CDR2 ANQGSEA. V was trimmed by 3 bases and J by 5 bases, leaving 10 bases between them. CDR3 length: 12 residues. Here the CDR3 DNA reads TGCAGCGTTGACCATACGGATTATGGCTACACCTTC. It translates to CSVDHTDYGYTF.

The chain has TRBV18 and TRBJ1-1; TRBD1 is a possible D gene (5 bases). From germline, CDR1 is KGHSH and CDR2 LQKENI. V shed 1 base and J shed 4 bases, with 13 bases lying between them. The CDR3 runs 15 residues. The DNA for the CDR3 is TGTGCCAGCTCACCACGATGGGACGGTGGCACTGAAGCTTTCTTT. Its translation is CASSPRWDGGTEAFF.

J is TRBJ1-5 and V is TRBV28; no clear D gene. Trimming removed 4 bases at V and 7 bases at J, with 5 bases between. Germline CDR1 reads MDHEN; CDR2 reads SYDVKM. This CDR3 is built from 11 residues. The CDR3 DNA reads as TGTGCCAGCAGTTCCCAGCAGCCCCAGCATTTT. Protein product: CASSSQQPQHF.

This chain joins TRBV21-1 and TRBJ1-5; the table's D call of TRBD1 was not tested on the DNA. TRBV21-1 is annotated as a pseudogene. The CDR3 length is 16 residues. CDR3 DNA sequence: TGTGCCAGCAGCAACGGGGGGACAGGGGAAAATCAGCCCCAGCATTTT. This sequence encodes CASSNGGTGENQPQHF.

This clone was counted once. The CDR3: CASSPTRQSYGYTF. The DNA of the CDR3 is TGTGCCAGCAGCCCGACGCGACAGTCCTATGGCTACACCTTC. The gene calls are TRBV6-6 and TRBJ1-2; a possible D gene is TRBD1 (5 bases). The CDR3 loop spans 14 amino acids. With 6 bases removed from V and 4 bases from J, the gap between germline ends came to 15 bases. Germline assignment: CDR1 MNHNY and CDR2 SVGAGI (reference sequence).

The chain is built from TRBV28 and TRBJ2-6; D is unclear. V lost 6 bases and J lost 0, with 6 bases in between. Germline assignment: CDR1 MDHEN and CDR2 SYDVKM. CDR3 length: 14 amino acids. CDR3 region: CASSPFSGANVLTF. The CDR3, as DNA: TGTGCCAGCAGCCCGTTCTCTGGGGCCAACGTCCTGACTTTC.

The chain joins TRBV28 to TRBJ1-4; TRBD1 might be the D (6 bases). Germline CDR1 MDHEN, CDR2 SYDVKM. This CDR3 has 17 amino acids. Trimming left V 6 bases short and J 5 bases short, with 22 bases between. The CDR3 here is CASSQGGGKVMNEKLFF. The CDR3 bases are TGTGCCAGCAGCCAAGGGGGGGGTAAGGTGATGAATGAAAAACTGTTTTTT.

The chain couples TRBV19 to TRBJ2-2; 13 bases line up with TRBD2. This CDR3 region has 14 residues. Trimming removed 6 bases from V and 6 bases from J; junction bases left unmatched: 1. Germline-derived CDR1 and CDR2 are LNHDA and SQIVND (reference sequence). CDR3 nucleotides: TGTGCCAGTAGACTAGCGGGGGGGCCCGGGGAGCTGTTTTTT. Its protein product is CASRLAGGPGELFF.

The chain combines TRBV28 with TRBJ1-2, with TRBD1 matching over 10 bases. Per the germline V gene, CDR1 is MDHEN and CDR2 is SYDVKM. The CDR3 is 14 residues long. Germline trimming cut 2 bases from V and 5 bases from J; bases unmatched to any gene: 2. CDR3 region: CASSLPGQGYGYTF. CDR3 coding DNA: TGTGCCAGCAGTTTACCGGGACAGGGGTATGGCTACACCTTC.

Here the CDR3 DNA reads TGTGCCTGGAGTTGGGACCTCAGCTCCTATAATTCACCCCTCCACTTT. This gives the protein CAWSWDLSSYNSPLHF. The chain uses TRBV30 and TRBJ1-6; a possible D gene is TRBD1 (5 bases). CDR1 is GTSNPN, CDR2 SVGIG, per germline (reference sequence). The V end was cut by 2 bases, the J end by 0 bases, with 11 bases between. The CDR3 is 16 amino acids.